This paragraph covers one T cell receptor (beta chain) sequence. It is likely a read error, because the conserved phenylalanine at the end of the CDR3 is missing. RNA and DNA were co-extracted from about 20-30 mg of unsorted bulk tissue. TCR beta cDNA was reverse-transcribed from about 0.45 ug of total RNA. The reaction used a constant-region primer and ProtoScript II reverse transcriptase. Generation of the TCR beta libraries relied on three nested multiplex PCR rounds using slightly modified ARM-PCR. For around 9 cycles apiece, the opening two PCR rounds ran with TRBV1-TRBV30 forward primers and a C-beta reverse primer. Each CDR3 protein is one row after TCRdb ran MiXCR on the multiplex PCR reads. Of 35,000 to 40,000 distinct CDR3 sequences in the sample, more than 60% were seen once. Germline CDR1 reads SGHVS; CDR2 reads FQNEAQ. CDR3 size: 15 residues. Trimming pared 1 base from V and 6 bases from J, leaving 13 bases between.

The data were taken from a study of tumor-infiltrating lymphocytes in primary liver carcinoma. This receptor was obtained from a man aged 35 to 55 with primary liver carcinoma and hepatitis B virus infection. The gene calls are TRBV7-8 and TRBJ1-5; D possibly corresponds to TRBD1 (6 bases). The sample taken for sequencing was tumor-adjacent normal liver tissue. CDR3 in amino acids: CASSLDPQGSQPQHC. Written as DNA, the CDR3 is TGTGCCAGCAGCTTAGATCCCCAGGGGAGTCAGCCCCAGCATTGT.